These 18 T cell receptor beta chains originate from one sample sequenced in a study of regulatory T cells in long-lasting Graves disease. Indicated time point: newly diagnosed GD, antithyroid drugs for less than 3 months. There was RNA extracted from PBMCs, and the TCR library was made from it. Relying on iRepertoire HTBI primers and Arm-PCR of CDR3 regions, the team built TCR beta libraries. From the multiplex PCR reads, TCRdb called clonotypes with MiXCR, one entry per CDR3 protein. The sample lists roughly 420,000 distinct CDR3 sequences; 15% were seen once. Here the sequenced sample was peripheral blood mononuclear cells (PBMCs), taken at new diagnosis, from a patient treated with antithyroid drugs. Source of these receptors: a female donor with Graves disease.

This clonotype was observed at least ten times. The chain employs TRBV20-1 and TRBJ2-7; D remains unclear. Germline V gene data show CDR1 as DFQATT and CDR2 as SNEGSKA (reference sequence). There are 15 residues in the CDR3. V shed 0 bases and J shed 0 bases, with 12 bases lying between them. The CDR3 DNA is TGCAGTGCTAGAGATGGGTGGTGGAGCTCCTACGAGCAGTACTTC. As protein: CSARDGWWSSYEQYF.

This clonotype appeared many times. Compared with germline, one end of the junction differs, possibly owing to a read error. The CDR3 DNA follows: TGTGCCAGCAGCAGCGGACTAGCGGAGTTCTTC. It is translated as CASSSGLAEFF. The chain links TRBV7-2 to TRBJ2-7; TRBD2 agrees at 10 bases. The V gene's germline CDR1 is SGHTA and CDR2 FQGNSA. This CDR3 is 11 amino acids long.

The V call is TRBV4-1, the J call TRBJ1-3; no reliable D call. The CDR3 runs to 14 residues. Germline CDR1 is MGHRA and CDR2 is YSYEKL. The V end lost 1 base, the J end lost 5 bases, and 9 bases lay between the germline ends. The CDR3 coding sequence is TGCGCCAGCAGCCAAGTATTGGGAAGAAACACCATATATTTT. Translated, it gives CASSQVLGRNTIYF.

Comment on this clonotype: A much larger clone lies one base from this, so it may be a read error. This rearrangement joins TRBV7-2 to TRBJ2-1; D uncertain. This CDR3 contains 18 residues. V lost 2 bases and J lost 0, with 17 bases in between. In germline, CDR1 is SGHTA, CDR2 FQGNSA. The CDR3 DNA is TGTGCCAGCAGCTTATGGCCCCCGGCAGGTAGCTCCTACAATGAGCAGTTCTTC. Amino acids: CASSLWPPAGSSYNEQFF.

In its sample, this clonotype was seen many times. CDR3 bases: TGTGCCAGCAGTTTTTGGAGCCGCAATCAGCCCCAGCATTTT. Translating it yields CASSFWSRNQPQHF. The chain uses TRBV28 and TRBJ1-5; no reliable D call. V gave up 3 bases and J gave up 2 bases, with 8 bases separating them. The CDR3 has 14 amino acids. Looked up from germline, CDR1 is MDHEN and CDR2 is SYDVKM. The full variable domain, in which reference TRBV28 and TRBJ1-5 provide the parts outside the CDR3, is DVKVTQSSRYLVKRTGEKVFLECVQDMDHENMFWYRQDPGLGLRLIYFSYDVKMKEKGDIPEGYSVSREKKERFSLILESASTNQTSMYLCASSFWSRNQPQHFGDGTRLSIL.

This clonotype was detected many times. The genes are TRBV2 and TRBJ2-2; D may match TRBD1 or TRBD2 (6 bases each). This CDR3 contains 16 residues. Germline-derived CDR1 and CDR2 are SNHLY and FYNNEI. Trimming shortened V by 8 bases and J by 4 bases, and 20 bases separated the two germline ends. CDR3 bases: TGTGCCAGCTCCGTCATGGGGGGCGAGGTCACCGGGGAGCTGTTTTTT. This translates into CASSVMGGEVTGELFF.

This clonotype came up a few times. This chain uses TRBV19 with TRBJ2-1; perhaps TRBD1 as D (7 bases). Germline V gives CDR1 LNHDA, CDR2 SQIVND (reference sequence). CDR3 length: 15 amino acids. The ends were cut back, 7 bases at V and 4 bases at J, with 17 bases in the middle. The CDR3 sequence is CASNQPRGEYNEQFF. In DNA form, the CDR3 reads TGTGCCAGTAATCAACCCAGGGGGGAATACAATGAGCAGTTCTTC.

This clonotype was found many times. The V gene is TRBV2, the J gene TRBJ2-1; TRBD2 agrees at 7 bases. Germline V lookup: CDR1 SNHLY, CDR2 FYNNEI. This CDR3 has 15 amino acids. J was trimmed by 4 bases and V by 7 bases; bases with no gene match: 10. The CDR3 region is CASTLGLAAYNEQFF. As DNA, the CDR3 is TGTGCCAGCACTCTCGGGCTAGCGGCTTACAATGAGCAGTTCTTC.

The sample holds many counts of this clonotype. The chain is built from TRBV6-5 and TRBJ2-7; 9 nucleotides agree with TRBD1. Germline V CDR1 and CDR2: MNHEY, SVGAGI. V lost 1 base and J lost 5; bases outside the gene matches: 3. The CDR3 runs to 14 residues. The CDR3 bases are TGTGCCAGCAGTTACTGGGGGACAGGGAACGAGCAGTACTTC. This encodes CASSYWGTGNEQYF.

This clonotype was recorded many times. This rearrangement joins TRBV14 to TRBJ1-2, with 12 nucleotides matching TRBD1. The CDR3 extends over 16 amino acids. The junction had 6 bases not matched to a gene; V was cut back by 0 bases and J by 7 bases. The germline gives CDR1 SGHDN, CDR2 FVKESK. The CDR3 loop is CASSQDPGQGALGYTF. The CDR3 DNA follows: TGTGCCAGCAGCCAAGATCCGGGACAGGGGGCGCTTGGCTACACCTTC.

The chain links TRBV6-9 to TRBJ2-5, with TRBD2 identical over 7 bases. Germline loops: CDR1 MNHGY, CDR2 SVAAGI. CDR3 size: 18 residues. J lost 4 bases, V lost 3 bases, and 17 bases had no gene match. Here the CDR3 reads CASSYPRSGRESGETQYF. For the CDR3, the DNA is TGTGCCAGCAGTTACCCCCGGTCGGGGCGGGAGAGTGGAGAGACCCAGTACTTC.

This clonotype showed up many times. J is TRBJ1-1 and V is TRBV19; unclear D gene. Trimming cost V 8 bases and J 5 bases, with 18 bases left between them. Germline V gene lookup returns CDR1 LNHDA and CDR2 SQIVND (reference sequence). This CDR3 is built from 14 residues. CDR3 bases: TGTGCCAGTTCCCAAAGGCAGGCAAGGACTGAAGCTTTCTTT. This gives the protein CASSQRQARTEAFF.

This clonotype was seen ten or more times. The rearrangement uses TRBV12-3 or TRBV12-4 and TRBJ1-2; 7 bases are shared with TRBD1. With 6 bases clipped from V and 0 bases from J, the junction kept 7 bases outside the gene matches. The length of the CDR3 is 15 residues. CDR3 sequence: CASSLTGTANYGYTF. The CDR3 DNA reads TGTGCCAGCAGCCTAACCGGGACAGCTAACTATGGCTACACCTTC.

This clonotype was found many times. The chain links TRBV14 to TRBJ2-7; TRBD1 is a possible D gene (6 bases). The V end was cut by 2 bases, the J end by 1 base, with 9 bases between. CDR1 and CDR2 (germline): SGHDN, FVKESK. This CDR3 is 14 amino acids long. The CDR3 DNA is TGTGCCAGCAGCCAATTGCAGGGGTCCTACGAGCAGTACTTC. It codes for CASSQLQGSYEQYF.

This clonotype was seen at least ten times. The rearrangement uses TRBV6-2 or TRBV6-3 and TRBJ1-5; tentative D call: TRBD1 (6 bases). CDR1 is MNHEY, CDR2 SVGEGT, per germline. The CDR3 sequence is 17 residues long. V gave up 5 bases and J gave up 1 base, with 18 bases separating them. The CDR3 loop reads CASSQPAGALSNQPQHF. The CDR3 nucleotides read TGTGCCAGCAGTCAACCTGCAGGGGCCCTAAGCAATCAGCCCCAGCATTTT.

In DNA, the CDR3 is TGCAGCGTGGCGAAGGGACGCACAGATACGCAGTATTTT. Its translation is CSVAKGRTDTQYF. The rearrangement uses TRBV29-1 and TRBJ2-3; D is perhaps TRBD1 or TRBD2 (5 bases each). The CDR3 contains 13 residues. Germline CDR1 is SQVTM and CDR2 is ANQGSEA. V gave up 6 bases and J gave up 1 base, with 11 bases separating them.

This clonotype was counted ten times or more. The chain carries TRBV5-1 and TRBJ1-1, with D possibly matching TRBD1 (6 bases). The CDR3 length is 13 residues. Trimming stripped 4 bases from V and 1 base from J, with 8 bases between. Germline CDR1 is SGHRS and CDR2 is YFSETQ. CDR3 protein: CASSPGANTEAFF. The CDR3 DNA follows: TGCGCCAGCAGCCCGGGGGCGAACACTGAAGCTTTCTTT.

J is TRBJ2-1 and V is TRBV6-2 or TRBV6-3; TRBD2 matches at 7 bases. From germline, CDR1 is MNHEY and CDR2 SVGEGT. The CDR3 runs to 12 residues. V shed 3 bases, J shed 10 bases, and the junction held 3 bases outside the gene matches. CDR3 region: CASSYAGEEQFF. The CDR3 DNA reads TGTGCCAGCAGTTATGCGGGAGAGGAGCAGTTCTTC.